The next 13 T cell receptor beta chains were all read from a single sample in a study of CD8 T cells in Susac syndrome. The RNA input was roughly 0.5 to 1 ug, and it was reverse transcribed with random hexamers. TCRdb redid the calling of the immunoSEQ multiplex PCR reads with MiXCR, one entry per CDR3 protein. The repertoire includes 180,000 or so distinct CDR3 sequences, around 94% of them detected once, and roughly 0.13% sits in the top ten. Sequenced: CD4+ T cells from PBMCs. The receptor source for this set is a human donor in good health.

The chain uses TRBV7-2 and TRBJ2-3; D tentatively reads TRBD1 or TRBD2 (5 bases each). The length of the CDR3 is 14 residues. V shed 3 bases and J shed 4 bases, with 11 bases lying between them. The germline gives CDR1 SGHTA, CDR2 FQGNSA. DNA of the CDR3: TGTGCCAGCAGCTTTAAGGGACCCTCAGATACGCAGTATTTT. Protein product: CASSFKGPSDTQYF.

The V call is TRBV4-3, the J call TRBJ1-5; 8 positions match TRBD1. V dropped 4 bases and J dropped 6; count of bases not matched to a gene: 5. Germline-derived CDR1 and CDR2 are LGHNA and YSLEER. The CDR3 covers 14 residues. CDR3 residues: CASSRDRGPQPQHF. The CDR3 DNA follows: TGCGCCAGCAGCCGAGACAGGGGCCCTCAGCCCCAGCATTTT.

The chain couples TRBV29-1 to TRBJ1-4, with D unresolved. Germline V gene data show CDR1 as SQVTM and CDR2 as ANQGSEA. This CDR3 has 13 amino acids. Trimming took 4 bases from V and 8 from J, leaving 14 bases between them. The CDR3 DNA is TGCAGCGTTGTCGCCGACCTGCAGGAAAAACTGTTTTTT. It yields the protein CSVVADLQEKLFF.

The chain has TRBV7-2 and TRBJ1-1; unclear D gene. Trimming took off 3 bases at V and 3 bases at J, with 5 bases between the two ends. The germline CDR1 and CDR2 sequences are SGHTA and FQGNSA. This CDR3 has 12 residues. CDR3 residues: CASSFQDTEAFF. The DNA for the CDR3 is TGTGCCAGCAGCTTCCAGGACACTGAAGCTTTCTTT.

Remarks on this clonotype: At one boundary the junction diverges from the germline segment, which might be a read error. The V call is TRBV3-1, the J call TRBJ2-1, with 8 bases lining up with TRBD2. There are 13 residues in the CDR3. From germline, CDR1 is LGHDT and CDR2 YNNKEL (reference sequence). CDR3 in amino acids: CASSQDIRGGYVF. In DNA, the CDR3 is TGTGCCAGCAGCCAAGATATTCGGGGGGGGTACGTCTTC.

This chain links TRBV6-1 with TRBJ1-6; 9 bases align to TRBD1. With V trimmed by 0 bases and J by 7 bases, 1 base remained unmatched. The CDR3 runs to 15 residues. Germline V gene lookup returns CDR1 MNHNS and CDR2 SASEGT. The CDR3, as DNA: TGTGCCAGCAGTGAAGCGGGGACAGGGAATTCACCCCTCCACTTT. Its translation: CASSEAGTGNSPLHF.

The chain couples TRBV4-1 to TRBJ2-1; possibly TRBD1 for D (6 bases). The ends were cut back, 5 bases at V and 10 bases at J, with 27 bases in the middle. The CDR3 contains 17 residues. CDR1 is MGHRA, CDR2 YSYEKL, per germline. The CDR3 DNA follows: TGCGCCAGCAGCAAGAAGCTGGCAGGGGCCCATCAAGCGGAGCAGTTCTTC. Protein: CASSKKLAGAHQAEQFF.

The rearrangement joins TRBV20-1 to TRBJ2-1; no definite D call. The germline gives CDR1 DFQATT, CDR2 SNEGSKA (reference sequence). Deletions cut 3 bases from V and 0 bases from J, with 15 bases between. This CDR3 has 16 amino acids. In DNA, the CDR3 is TGCAGTGCTAGCGGATCCGAACCGAACTCCTACAATGAGCAGTTCTTC. Its protein is CSASGSEPNSYNEQFF.

The chain combines TRBV6-5 with TRBJ2-1; D may correspond to TRBD1 or TRBD2 (6 bases each). The CDR3 is 14 residues long. Trimming left V 8 bases short and J 2 bases short, with 13 bases between. CDR1 and CDR2 (germline): MNHEY, SVGAGI. The CDR3 DNA is TGTGCCAGCCGGAGGGGGGAGACCTACAATGAGCAGTTCTTC. It yields the protein CASRRGETYNEQFF.

This clonotype was counted a single time. V is TRBV11-2 and J is TRBJ2-2, with D perhaps matching TRBD1 or TRBD2 (5 bases each). The CDR3 runs 15 residues. Trimming took 6 bases from V and 4 from J, leaving 15 bases between them. CDR1 SGHAT and CDR2 FQNNGV come from the germline V gene. This chain's CDR3 is CASSPGTVSTGELFF. The CDR3 nucleotides are TGTGCCAGCAGTCCAGGGACGGTGTCCACCGGGGAGCTGTTTTTT.

The V and J genes are TRBV18 and TRBJ2-3, with a weak D call TRBD2 (7 bases). The germline V and J ends were trimmed by 0 bases and 3 bases, with 16 bases remaining between them. CDR1 KGHSH and CDR2 LQKENI come from the germline V gene. The CDR3 contains 17 residues. The CDR3 protein is CASSPPQGGGTTDTQYF. In nucleotides, the CDR3 is TGTGCCAGCTCACCACCACAGGGAGGGGGAACTACAGATACGCAGTATTTT.

The chain carries TRBV7-8 and TRBJ2-2; D is undetermined. The V end was cut by 2 bases, the J end by 1 base, with 5 bases between. Germline V gene sequence: CDR1 SGHVS, CDR2 FQNEAQ. This CDR3 region has 14 residues. Here the CDR3 reads CASSLMRNTGELFF. CDR3 in DNA: TGTGCCAGCAGCTTAATGAGGAACACCGGGGAGCTGTTTTTT.

This chain connects TRBV6-4 to TRBJ2-1; no clear D. CDR3 size: 16 residues. Trimming stripped 7 bases from V and 2 bases from J, with 18 bases between. CDR1 is MRHNA, CDR2 SNTAGT, per germline. CDR3 sequence reads: CASKNEVELTYNEQFF. CDR3 nucleotide sequence: TGTGCCAGCAAAAACGAAGTGGAGCTAACCTACAATGAGCAGTTCTTC.